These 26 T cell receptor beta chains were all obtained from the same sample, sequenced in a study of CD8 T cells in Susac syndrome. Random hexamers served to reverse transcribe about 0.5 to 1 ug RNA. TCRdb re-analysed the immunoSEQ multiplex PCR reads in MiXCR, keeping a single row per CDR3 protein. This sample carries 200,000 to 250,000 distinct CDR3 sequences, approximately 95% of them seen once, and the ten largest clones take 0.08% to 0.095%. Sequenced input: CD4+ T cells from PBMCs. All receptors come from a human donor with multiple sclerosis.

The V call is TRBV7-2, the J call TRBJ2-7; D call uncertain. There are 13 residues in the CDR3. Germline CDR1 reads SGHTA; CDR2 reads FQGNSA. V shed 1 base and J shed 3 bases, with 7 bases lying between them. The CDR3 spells CASSLGSGYEQYF. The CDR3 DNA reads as TGTGCCAGCAGCTTAGGCTCAGGCTACGAGCAGTACTTC.

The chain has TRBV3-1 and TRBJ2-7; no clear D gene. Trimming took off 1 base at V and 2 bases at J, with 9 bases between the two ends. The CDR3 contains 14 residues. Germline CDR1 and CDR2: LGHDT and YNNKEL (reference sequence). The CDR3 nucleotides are TGTGCCAGCAGCCAAGTACAGAAGACCTACGAGCAGTACTTC. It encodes CASSQVQKTYEQYF.

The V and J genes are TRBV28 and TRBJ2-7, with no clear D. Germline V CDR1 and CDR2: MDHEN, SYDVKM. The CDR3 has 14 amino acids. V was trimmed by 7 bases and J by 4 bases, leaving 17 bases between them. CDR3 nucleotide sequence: TGTGCCAGCACCACCCCGGGCCAGGCATACGAGCAGTACTTC. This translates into CASTTPGQAYEQYF.

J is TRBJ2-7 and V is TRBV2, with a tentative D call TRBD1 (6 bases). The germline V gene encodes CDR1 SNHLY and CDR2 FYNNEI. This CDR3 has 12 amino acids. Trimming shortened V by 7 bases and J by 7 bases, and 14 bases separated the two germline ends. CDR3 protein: CASTRDTREQYF. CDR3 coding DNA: TGTGCCAGCACCCGGGACACCAGAGAGCAGTACTTC.

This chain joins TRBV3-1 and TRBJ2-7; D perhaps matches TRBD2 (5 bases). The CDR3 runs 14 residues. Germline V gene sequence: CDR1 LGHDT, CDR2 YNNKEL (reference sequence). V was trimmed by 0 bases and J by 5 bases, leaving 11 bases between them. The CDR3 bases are TGTGCCAGCAGCCAAGAACTAGGATCAAACGAGCAGTACTTC. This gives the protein CASSQELGSNEQYF.

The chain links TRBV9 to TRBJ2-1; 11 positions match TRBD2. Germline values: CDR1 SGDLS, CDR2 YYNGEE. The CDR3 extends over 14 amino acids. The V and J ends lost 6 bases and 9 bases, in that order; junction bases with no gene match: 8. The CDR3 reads CASTRLAGFGEQFF. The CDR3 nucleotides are TGTGCCAGCACCCGACTAGCGGGATTCGGTGAGCAGTTCTTC. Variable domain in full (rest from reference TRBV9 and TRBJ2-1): DSGVTQTPKHLITATGQRVTLRCSPRSGDLSVYWYQQSLDQGLQFLIQYYNGEERAKGNILERFSAQQFPDLHSELNLSSLELGDSALYFCASTRLAGFGEQFFGPGTRLTVL.

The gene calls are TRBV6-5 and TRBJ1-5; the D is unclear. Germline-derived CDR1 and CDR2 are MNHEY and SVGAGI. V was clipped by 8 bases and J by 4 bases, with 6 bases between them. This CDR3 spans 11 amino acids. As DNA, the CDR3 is TGTGCCAGCGGGTGGAATCAGCCCCAGCATTTT. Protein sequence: CASGWNQPQHF.

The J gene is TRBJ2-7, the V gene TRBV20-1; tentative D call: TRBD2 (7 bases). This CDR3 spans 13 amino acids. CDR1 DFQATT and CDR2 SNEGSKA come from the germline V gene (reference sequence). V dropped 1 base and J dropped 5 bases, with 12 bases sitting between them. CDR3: CSARVGGGDEQYF. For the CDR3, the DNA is TGCAGTGCTAGAGTGGGCGGGGGCGACGAGCAGTACTTC.

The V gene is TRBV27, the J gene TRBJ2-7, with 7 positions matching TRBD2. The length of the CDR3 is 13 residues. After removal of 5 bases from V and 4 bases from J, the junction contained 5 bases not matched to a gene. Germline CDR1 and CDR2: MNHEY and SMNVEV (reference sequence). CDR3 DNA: TGTGCCAGCAGTATGGGACTAAGTTACGAGCAGTACTTC. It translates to CASSMGLSYEQYF.

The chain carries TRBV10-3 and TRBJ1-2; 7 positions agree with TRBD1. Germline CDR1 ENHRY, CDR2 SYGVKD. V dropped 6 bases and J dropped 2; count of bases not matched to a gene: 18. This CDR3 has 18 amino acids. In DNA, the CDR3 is TGTGCCATCAGGGAAAAACAGGGGAACGCTTTTTTAAACTATGGCTACACCTTC. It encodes CAIREKQGNAFLNYGYTF.

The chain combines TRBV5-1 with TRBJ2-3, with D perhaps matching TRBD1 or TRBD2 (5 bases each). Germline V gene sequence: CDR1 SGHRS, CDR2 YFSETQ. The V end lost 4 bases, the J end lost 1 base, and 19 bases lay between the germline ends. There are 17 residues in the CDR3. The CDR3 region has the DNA TGCGCCAGCAGCCCCGGACTCACGCGACAGCGCACAGATACGCAGTATTTT. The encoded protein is CASSPGLTRQRTDTQYF. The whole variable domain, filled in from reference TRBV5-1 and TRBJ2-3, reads KAGVTQTPRYLIKTRGQQVTLSCSPISGHRSVSWYQQTPGQGLQFLFEYFSETQRNKGNFPGRFSGRQFSNSRSEMNVSTLELGDSALYLCASSPGLTRQRTDTQYFGPGTRLTVL.

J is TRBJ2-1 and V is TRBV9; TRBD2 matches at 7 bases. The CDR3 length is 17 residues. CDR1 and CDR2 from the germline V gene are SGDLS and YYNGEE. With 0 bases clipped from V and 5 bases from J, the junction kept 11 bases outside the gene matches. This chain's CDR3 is CASSVGALWGGNNEQFF. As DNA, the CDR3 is TGTGCCAGCAGCGTAGGGGCCCTCTGGGGGGGGAACAATGAGCAGTTCTTC.

CDR3 in amino acids: CASSDCEQYF. Here the CDR3 DNA reads TGTGCCAGCAGCGACTGCGAGCAGTACTTC. V is TRBV21-1 and J is TRBJ2-7. TRBV21-1 corresponds to a pseudogene. The CDR3 loop spans 10 amino acids.

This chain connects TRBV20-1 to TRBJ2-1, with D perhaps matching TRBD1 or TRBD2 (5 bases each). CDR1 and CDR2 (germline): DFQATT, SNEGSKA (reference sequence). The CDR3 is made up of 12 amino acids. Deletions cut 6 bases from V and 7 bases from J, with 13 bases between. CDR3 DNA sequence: TGCAGTGCGCAAAAATGGGGGAATGAGCAGTTCTTC. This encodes CSAQKWGNEQFF.

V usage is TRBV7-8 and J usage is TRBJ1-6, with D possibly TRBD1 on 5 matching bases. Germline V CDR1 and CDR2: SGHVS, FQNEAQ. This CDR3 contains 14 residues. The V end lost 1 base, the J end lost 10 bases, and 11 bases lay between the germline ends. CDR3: CASSLVSGLSPLHF. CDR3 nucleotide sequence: TGTGCCAGCAGCTTAGTTTCAGGGCTGTCACCCCTCCACTTT.

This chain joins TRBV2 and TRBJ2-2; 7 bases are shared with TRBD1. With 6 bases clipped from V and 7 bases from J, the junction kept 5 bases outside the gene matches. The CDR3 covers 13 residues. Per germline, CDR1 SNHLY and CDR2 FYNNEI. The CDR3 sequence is CASREQGFGELFF. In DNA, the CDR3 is TGTGCCAGCAGAGAACAGGGGTTCGGGGAGCTGTTTTTT.

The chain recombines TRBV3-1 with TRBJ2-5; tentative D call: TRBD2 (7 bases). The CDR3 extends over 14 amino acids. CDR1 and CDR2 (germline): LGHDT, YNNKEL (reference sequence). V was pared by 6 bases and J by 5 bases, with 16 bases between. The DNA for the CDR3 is TGTGCCAGCAGACCGACGGGGGGCCGGGAGACCCAGTACTTC. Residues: CASRPTGGRETQYF.

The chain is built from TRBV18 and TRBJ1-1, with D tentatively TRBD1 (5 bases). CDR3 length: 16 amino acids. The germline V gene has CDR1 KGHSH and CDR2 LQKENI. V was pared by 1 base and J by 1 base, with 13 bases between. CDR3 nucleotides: TGTGCCAGCTCACCACTCATTCGGGGGGAGAACACTGAAGCTTTCTTT. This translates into CASSPLIRGENTEAFF.

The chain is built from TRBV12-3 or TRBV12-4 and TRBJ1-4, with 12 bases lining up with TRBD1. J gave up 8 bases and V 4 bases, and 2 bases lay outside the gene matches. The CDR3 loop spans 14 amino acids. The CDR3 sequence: CASSYGTGGEKLFF. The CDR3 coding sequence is TGTGCCAGCAGTTACGGGACAGGGGGCGAAAAACTGTTTTTT.

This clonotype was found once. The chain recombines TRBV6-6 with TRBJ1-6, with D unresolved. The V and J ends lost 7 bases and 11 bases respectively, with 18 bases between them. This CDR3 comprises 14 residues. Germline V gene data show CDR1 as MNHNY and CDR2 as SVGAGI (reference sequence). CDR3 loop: CASTLALERTPLHF. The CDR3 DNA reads TGTGCCAGCACTCTCGCCCTGGAAAGGACACCCCTCCACTTT.

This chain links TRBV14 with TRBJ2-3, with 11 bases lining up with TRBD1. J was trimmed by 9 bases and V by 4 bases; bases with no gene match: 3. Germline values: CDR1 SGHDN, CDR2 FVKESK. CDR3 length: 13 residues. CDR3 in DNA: TGTGCCAGCAGCCCACGGGACAGGGGGACGCAGTATTTT. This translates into CASSPRDRGTQYF.

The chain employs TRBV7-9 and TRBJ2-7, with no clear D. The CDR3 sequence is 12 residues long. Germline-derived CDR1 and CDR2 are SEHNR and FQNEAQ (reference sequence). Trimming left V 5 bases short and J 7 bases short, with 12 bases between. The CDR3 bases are TGTGCCAGCAGCGCCGATGGTGCGGAGCAGTACTTC. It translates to CASSADGAEQYF.

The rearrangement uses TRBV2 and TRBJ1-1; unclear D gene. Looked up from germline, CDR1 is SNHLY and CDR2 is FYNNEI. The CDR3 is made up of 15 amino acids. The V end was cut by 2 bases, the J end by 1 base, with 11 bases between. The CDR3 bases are TGTGCCAGCAGTGAACAGCGCCAGCCGAACACTGAAGCTTTCTTT. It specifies CASSEQRQPNTEAFF.

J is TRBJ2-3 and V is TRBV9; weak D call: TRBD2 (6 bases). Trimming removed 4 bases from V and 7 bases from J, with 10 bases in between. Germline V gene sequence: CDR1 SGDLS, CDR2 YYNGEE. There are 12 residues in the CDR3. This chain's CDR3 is CASSRDSNTQYF. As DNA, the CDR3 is TGTGCCAGCAGCCGGGACTCCAATACGCAGTATTTT.

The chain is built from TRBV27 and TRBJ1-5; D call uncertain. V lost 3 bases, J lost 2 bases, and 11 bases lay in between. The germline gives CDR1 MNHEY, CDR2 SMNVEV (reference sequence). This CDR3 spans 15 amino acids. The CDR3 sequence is CASSFGPDGNQPQHF. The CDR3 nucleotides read TGTGCCAGCAGTTTCGGACCGGATGGCAATCAGCCCCAGCATTTT.

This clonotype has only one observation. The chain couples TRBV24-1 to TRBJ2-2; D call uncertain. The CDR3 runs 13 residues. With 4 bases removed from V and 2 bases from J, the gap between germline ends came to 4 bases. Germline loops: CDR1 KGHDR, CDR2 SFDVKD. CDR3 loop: CATSEDNTGELFF. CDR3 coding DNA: TGTGCCACCAGTGAGGATAACACCGGGGAGCTGTTTTTT.